These T cell receptor beta chains were read from a single sample in a study of T cells expressing NK-cell markers. TCRdb derives one entry per CDR3 protein from the 5' RACE reads, leaving out DNA. This table holds 200,000 to 300,000 distinct CDR3 sequences. Sequences were obtained from blood T cells: a sorted CD56 or NKG2C T cell subset, CD4+ or CD8+ T cells, or bulk PBMC T cells (not recorded which). All receptors come from a woman aged 18-70 years in good health. CDR3s include the opening cysteine and the closing phenylalanine or tryptophan.

j_gene: TRBJ2-3
v_gene: TRBV6-1
CDR3aa: CASKDQPGTDTQYF

j_gene: TRBJ1-5
v_gene: TRBV20-1
CDR3aa: CSALGPEGNQPQHF

j_gene: TRBJ2-3
v_gene: TRBV5-1
CDR3aa: CASRAGGDTQYF

j_gene: TRBJ2-1
v_gene: TRBV3-1
CDR3aa: CASSQGPSEQFF

j_gene: TRBJ1-1
v_gene: TRBV7-9
CDR3aa: CASDLGVGGTEAFF

j_gene: TRBJ1-6
v_gene: TRBV5-1
CDR3aa: CASSLGDRASPLHF

j_gene: TRBJ1-4
v_gene: TRBV19
CDR3aa: CASRETGGPEKLFF

j_gene: TRBJ2-7
v_gene: TRBV20-1
CDR3aa: CSAFPPRTQRYEQYF

j_gene: TRBJ2-5
v_gene: TRBV12-3/TRBV12-4
CDR3aa: CASSRDTGRLQETQYF

j_gene: TRBJ2-2
v_gene: TRBV7-3
CDR3aa: CASRWRINTGELFF